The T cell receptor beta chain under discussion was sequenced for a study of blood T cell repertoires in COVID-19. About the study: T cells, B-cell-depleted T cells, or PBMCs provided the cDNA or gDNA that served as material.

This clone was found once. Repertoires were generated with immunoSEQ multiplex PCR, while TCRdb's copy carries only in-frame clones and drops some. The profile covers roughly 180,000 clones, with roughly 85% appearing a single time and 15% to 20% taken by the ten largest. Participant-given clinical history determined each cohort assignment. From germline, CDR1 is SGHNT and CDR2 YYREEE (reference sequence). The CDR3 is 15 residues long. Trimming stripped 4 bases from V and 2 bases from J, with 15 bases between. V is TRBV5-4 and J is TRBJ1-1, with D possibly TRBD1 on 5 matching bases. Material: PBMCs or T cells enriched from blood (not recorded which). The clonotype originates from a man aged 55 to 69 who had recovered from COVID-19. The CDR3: CASSGQTGINTEAFF. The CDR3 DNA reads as TGTGCCAGCAGCGGTCAAACAGGAATTAACACTGAAGCTTTCTTT.